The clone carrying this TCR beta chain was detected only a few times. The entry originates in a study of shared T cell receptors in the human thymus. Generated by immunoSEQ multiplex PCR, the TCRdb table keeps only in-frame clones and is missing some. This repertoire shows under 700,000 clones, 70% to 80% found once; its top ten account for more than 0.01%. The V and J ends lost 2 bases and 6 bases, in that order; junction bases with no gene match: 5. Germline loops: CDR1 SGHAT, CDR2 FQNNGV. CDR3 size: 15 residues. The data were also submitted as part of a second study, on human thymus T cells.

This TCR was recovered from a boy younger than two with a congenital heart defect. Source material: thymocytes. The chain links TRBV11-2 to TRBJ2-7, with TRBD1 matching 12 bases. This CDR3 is CASSLRDRGPPEQYF. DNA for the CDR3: TGTGCCAGCAGCTTAAGGGACAGGGGGCCTCCCGAGCAGTACTTC.